Following are 5 T cell receptor beta chains from one sample sequenced in a study of blood T cell repertoires in COVID-19. Libraries were prepared by immunoSEQ multiplex PCR; TCRdb keeps only in-frame clonotypes and omits some of them. The sample lists about 200,000 clones, roughly 83% occurring once. The sample was PBMCs or T cells enriched from blood (not recorded which). All receptors derive from a middle-aged man with acute COVID-19.

This clone appeared once. This rearrangement joins TRBV4-2 to TRBJ2-7, with 12 bases aligning to TRBD1. The CDR3 has 16 amino acids. Germline V gene sequence: CDR1 LGHNA, CDR2 YNFKEQ. Trimming took 0 bases from V and 6 from J; bases not matched to a gene: 6. CDR3 sequence (DNA): TGTGCCAGCAGCCAAGAGTCGGGACAGGGGGCCGGCGAGCAGTACTTC. Translation gives CASSQESGQGAGEQYF.

The chain has TRBV5-1 and TRBJ2-2; 7 nucleotides line up with TRBD1. The CDR3 length is 14 residues. Germline V gene lookup returns CDR1 SGHRS and CDR2 YFSETQ. The V segment lost 3 bases and the J segment 8 bases; nucleotides outside the gene matches: 7. This CDR3 reads CASSSEYRGGELFF. CDR3 bases: TGCGCCAGCAGCTCCGAATACAGGGGTGGGGAGCTGTTTTTT.

This chain joins TRBV7-9 and TRBJ2-3, with D tentatively TRBD2 (5 bases). With 11 bases removed from V and 6 bases from J, the gap between germline ends came to 18 bases. Germline CDR1 is SEHNR and CDR2 is FQNEAQ (reference sequence). This CDR3 has 13 amino acids. The DNA of the CDR3 is TGTGCCGACGGGATAGTCTCGTGGGATACGCAGTATTTT. It codes for CADGIVSWDTQYF.

There are a few counts of this clone. The chain has TRBV10-3 and TRBJ1-5; D unresolved. Germline V gives CDR1 ENHRY, CDR2 SYGVKD. The CDR3 contains 16 residues. Trimming removed 0 bases at V and 4 bases at J, with 13 bases between. Here the CDR3 DNA reads TGTGCCATCAGTGAGTCCCTCGCCCAGGCTAATCAGCCCCAGCATTTT. Its protein product is CAISESLAQANQPQHF.

This chain links TRBV4-2 with TRBJ2-5, with D maybe TRBD1 (5 bases). V lost 0 bases to trimming and J lost 5 bases, with 22 bases between them. The CDR3 spans 18 residues. Germline V gives CDR1 LGHNA, CDR2 YNFKEQ. CDR3 in amino acids: CASSQDGRGARVAETQYF. CDR3 DNA sequence: TGTGCCAGCAGCCAAGATGGGCGTGGGGCGCGAGTCGCGGAGACCCAGTACTTC.